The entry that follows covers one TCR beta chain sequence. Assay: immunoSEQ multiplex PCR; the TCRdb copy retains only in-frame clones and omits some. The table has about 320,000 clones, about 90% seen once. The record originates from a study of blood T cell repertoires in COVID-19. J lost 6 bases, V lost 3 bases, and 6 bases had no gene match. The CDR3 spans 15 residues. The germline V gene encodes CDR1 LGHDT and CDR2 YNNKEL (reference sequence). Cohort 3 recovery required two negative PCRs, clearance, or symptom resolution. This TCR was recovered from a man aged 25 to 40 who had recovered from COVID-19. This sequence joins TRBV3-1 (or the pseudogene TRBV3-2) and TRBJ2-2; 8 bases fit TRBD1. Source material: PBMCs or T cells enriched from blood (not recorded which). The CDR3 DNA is TGTGCCAGCAGCCAGGGGACAGGTGTCCCCGGGGAGCTGTTTTTT. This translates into CASSQGTGVPGELFF.